These 13 T cell receptor beta chains were sequenced from one sample in a study of Graves' ophthalmopathy and Graves' hyperthyroidism. The authors amplified TCR beta CDR3 regions, and they did so from RNA transcripts for repertoire sequencing. An initial RT-PCR round employing HTBI primers preceded a second-round multiplex PCR. A single record per CDR3 protein comes from TCRdb applying MiXCR to the multiplex PCR reads. The data hold hundreds of thousands of distinct CDR3 sequences, with 20% to 25% observed a single time. Sequenced sample: peripheral blood. These TCRs come from a woman aged 18 to 35 with stable Graves' hyperthyroidism. Some clones in this sample may be carry-over from other donors' samples.

The V call is TRBV18, the J call TRBJ2-7, with D maybe TRBD2 (6 bases). This CDR3 has 15 residues. Trimming removed 3 bases at V and 4 bases at J, with 16 bases between. The germline gives CDR1 KGHSH, CDR2 LQKENI. The CDR3 here is CASSPSFGLPYEQYF. DNA for the CDR3: TGTGCCAGCTCACCGAGTTTCGGACTACCTTACGAGCAGTACTTC.

This clonotype was detected many times. This chain connects TRBV19 to TRBJ1-5; no clear D gene. The V end was cut by 1 base, the J end by 4 bases, with 11 bases between. Germline-derived CDR1 and CDR2 are LNHDA and SQIVND (reference sequence). The CDR3 spans 15 residues. CDR3 in amino acids: CASSIGATLNQPQHF. Written as DNA, the CDR3 is TGTGCCAGTAGTATAGGTGCAACTTTAAATCAGCCCCAGCATTTT.

The table lists this clonotype with a count of one. This chain links TRBV19 with TRBJ2-5; 9 positions agree with TRBD2. The length of the CDR3 is 15 residues. Germline assignment: CDR1 LNHDA and CDR2 SQIVND (reference sequence). J gave up 3 bases and V 3 bases, and 5 bases lay outside the gene matches. The CDR3 reads CASSMRRGGKETQYF. CDR3 in DNA: TGTGCCAGTAGTATGCGGCGGGGGGGTAAAGAGACCCAGTACTTC.

In its sample, this clonotype was seen many times. The chain is built from TRBV12-5 and TRBJ1-1; D is undetermined. This CDR3 spans 15 amino acids. The germline CDR1 and CDR2 sequences are LGHNT and FRNRAP. Trimming removed 0 bases at V and 0 bases at J, with 8 bases between. The CDR3 region is CASGLVSRVNTEAFF. CDR3 in DNA: TGTGCTAGTGGTTTGGTATCTAGGGTGAACACTGAAGCTTTCTTT.

This clonotype was observed many times. The V call is TRBV18, the J call TRBJ1-6, with 7 bases lining up with TRBD1. This CDR3 has 14 amino acids. Germline trimming cut 0 bases from V and 7 bases from J; bases unmatched to any gene: 0. The germline CDR1 and CDR2 sequences are KGHSH and LQKENI. CDR3 coding DNA: TGTGCCAGCTCACCACCGGGACAGAATTCACCCCTCCACTTT. As protein: CASSPPGQNSPLHF.

The sample holds many counts of this clonotype. The chain has TRBV6-1 and TRBJ1-5; TRBD1 might be the D (5 bases). CDR3 length: 13 amino acids. V was clipped by 4 bases and J by 7 bases, with 11 bases between them. Germline V gene lookup returns CDR1 MNHNS and CDR2 SASEGT. DNA of the CDR3: TGTGCCAGCAGTGGGACGACAGAACAGCCCCAGCATTTT. This sequence encodes CASSGTTEQPQHF.

The CDR3 reads CAISELGRGQETQYF. The CDR3 DNA follows: TGTGCCATCAGTGAGCTCGGGCGGGGTCAAGAGACCCAGTACTTC. V usage is TRBV10-3 and J usage is TRBJ2-5; possible D gene TRBD2, 6 bases. This CDR3 has 15 amino acids. Trimming removed 2 bases from V and 2 bases from J, with 12 bases in between. Germline-derived CDR1 and CDR2 are ENHRY and SYGVKD.

The V and J genes are TRBV28 and TRBJ1-3; 7 nucleotides line up with TRBD1. Germline V gene sequence: CDR1 MDHEN, CDR2 SYDVKM. This CDR3 comprises 18 residues. V shed 4 bases, J shed 0 bases, and the junction held 12 bases outside the gene matches. This chain's CDR3 is CASSSTGTSSPSGNTIYF. The CDR3 DNA is TGTGCCAGCAGTTCGACAGGGACATCTTCGCCCTCTGGAAACACCATATATTTT.

The rearrangement links TRBV29-1 to TRBJ2-7; D possibly corresponds to TRBD2 (6 bases). V lost 7 bases, J lost 4 bases, and 14 bases lay in between. Germline V CDR1 and CDR2: SQVTM, ANQGSEA. There are 12 residues in the CDR3. The CDR3 protein is CSAGDGSYEQYF. The CDR3 bases are TGCAGCGCGGGGGACGGTTCTTACGAGCAGTACTTC.

This clonotype was counted ten times or more. The chain uses TRBV12-3 or TRBV12-4 and TRBJ1-2, with D unclear. The CDR3 is 15 residues long. The V and J ends lost 7 bases and 8 bases respectively, with 23 bases between them. DNA of the CDR3: TGTGCCAGCACCCCTAGTAGACCAGGCCTGGCGGGCTACACCTTC. This sequence encodes CASTPSRPGLAGYTF.

This clonotype occurred many times. The V and J genes are TRBV4-1 and TRBJ1-5; D not resolved. The length of the CDR3 is 15 residues. The germline CDR1 and CDR2 sequences are MGHRA and YSYEKL. The ends were cut back, 1 base at V and 6 bases at J, with 13 bases in the middle. CDR3 DNA: TGCGCCAGCAGCCAAGTCGTCGGGTTGCGTCAGCCCCAGCATTTT. Translation gives CASSQVVGLRQPQHF.

This clonotype has a handful of counts. This chain links TRBV7-6 with TRBJ2-2; 10 bases match TRBD2. Germline V gene sequence: CDR1 SGHVS, CDR2 FNYEAQ. The CDR3 runs 16 residues. J lost 4 bases, V lost 2 bases, and 4 bases had no gene match. CDR3 residues: CASSLFSGRGTGELFF. CDR3 bases: TGTGCCAGCAGCTTATTCAGCGGGAGGGGCACCGGGGAGCTGTTTTTT.

This chain joins TRBV3-1 and TRBJ2-5, with D possibly being TRBD2 (7 bases). The V and J ends lost 1 base and 7 bases respectively, with 19 bases between them. The CDR3 is made up of 16 amino acids. Germline CDR1 is LGHDT and CDR2 is YNNKEL (reference sequence). CDR3 in amino acids: CASSQVLTRGPGTQYF. In DNA form, the CDR3 reads TGTGCCAGCAGCCAAGTTTTGACGCGGGGGCCAGGGACCCAGTACTTC.